What follows are 25 T cell receptor beta chains derived from one specimen sequenced in a study of T cell repertoires in cytomegalovirus infection. Via MiXCR, TCRdb re-called the reads, giving one row per CDR3 protein. The repertoire includes about 740,000 distinct CDR3 sequences, about a third of them detected once, and about 2.8% sits in the top ten. Material: PBMCs. All receptors derive from a human donor in good health (CMV status not recorded). Some clones in this sample may be carry-over from other donors' samples.

This clonotype has just one count. This chain connects TRBV20-1 to TRBJ1-2; D remains unclear. CDR1 and CDR2 from the germline V gene are DFQATT and SNEGSKA (reference sequence). The ends were cut back, 6 bases at V and 1 base at J, with 9 bases in the middle. The CDR3 has 12 amino acids. The CDR3 spells CSAWTVNYGYTF. The CDR3 nucleotides are TGCAGTGCATGGACGGTTAACTATGGCTACACCTTC.

In this sample, this clonotype turned up many times. The chain couples TRBV7-6 to TRBJ2-7, with D possibly TRBD2 on 6 matching bases. Germline CDR1 is SGHVS and CDR2 is FNYEAQ. The V and J ends lost 1 base and 3 bases respectively, with 31 bases between them. The CDR3 sequence is 21 residues long. CDR3 amino acids: CASSLDAGRQYPYPLLYEQYF. CDR3 DNA sequence: TGTGCCAGCAGCTTAGATGCGGGGCGCCAATACCCTTACCCCCTCCTCTACGAGCAGTACTTC.

This clonotype has a handful of counts. This chain links TRBV5-6 with TRBJ2-7; 10 bases match TRBD1. The CDR3 spans 13 residues. CDR1 and CDR2 from the germline V gene are SGHDT and YYEEEE. V shed 6 bases, J shed 1 base, and the junction held 1 base outside the gene matches. The CDR3 DNA sequence: TGTGCCAGCAAGGGACAGGGGTCCTACGAGCAGTACTTC. It yields the protein CASKGQGSYEQYF.

The V and J genes are TRBV5-8 and TRBJ1-3, with D possibly matching TRBD1 (6 bases). From germline, CDR1 is SGHTS and CDR2 YDEGEE. Trimming took 4 bases from V and 0 from J, leaving 14 bases between them. The CDR3 is 16 amino acids. The CDR3 region is CASSRGQLSSGNTIYF. The CDR3 region has the DNA TGTGCCAGCAGCCGTGGACAGTTGAGCTCTGGAAACACCATATATTTT.

The genes are TRBV7-9 and TRBJ1-2; a possible D gene is TRBD1 (5 bases). The CDR3 runs 12 residues. Trimming stripped 11 bases from V and 2 bases from J, with 12 bases between. Germline-derived CDR1 and CDR2 are SEHNR and FQNEAQ (reference sequence). CDR3 residues: CAAGEDNYGYTF. DNA of the CDR3: TGTGCCGCGGGGGAGGACAACTATGGCTACACCTTC.

This clonotype appeared many times. V usage is TRBV4-2 and J usage is TRBJ1-4; D possibly corresponds to TRBD1 (5 bases). Trimming stripped 0 bases from V and 0 bases from J, with 20 bases between. The CDR3 length is 20 residues. Germline CDR1 LGHNA, CDR2 YNFKEQ. CDR3 DNA: TGTGCCAGCAGCCAAGATCGAGCAGGGCCCACTCCTTCAACTAATGAAAAACTGTTTTTT. Translation: CASSQDRAGPTPSTNEKLFF.

This clonotype was seen at least ten times. The rearrangement uses TRBV7-8 and TRBJ2-6; TRBD1 might be the D (5 bases). The CDR3 extends over 15 amino acids. V dropped 5 bases and J dropped 2 bases, with 10 bases sitting between them. Looked up from germline, CDR1 is SGHVS and CDR2 is FQNEAQ. For the CDR3, the DNA is TGTGCCAGCAGCCCCCAGGGAACTGGGGCCAACGTCCTGACTTTC. It encodes CASSPQGTGANVLTF.

In this sample, this clonotype turned up a few times. This chain joins TRBV19 and TRBJ1-2; the match to TRBD1 covers 7 bases. J gave up 4 bases and V 3 bases, and 11 bases lay outside the gene matches. Per the germline V gene, CDR1 is LNHDA and CDR2 is SQIVND (reference sequence). The CDR3 sequence is 16 residues long. CDR3 in DNA: TGTGCCAGTAGTATCGCCCGGGACAGCACATCCTATGGCTACACCTTC. It codes for CASSIARDSTSYGYTF.

This clonotype was picked up a small number of times. Germline and junction disagree at one end, which may indicate a read error. The rearrangement uses TRBV7-7 and TRBJ2-2; tentative D call: TRBD2 (5 bases). Germline V gene lookup returns CDR1 SSHAT and CDR2 FNYEAQ (reference sequence). This CDR3 is 16 amino acids long. The CDR3 here is CASSLEGPGWTGELFF. The CDR3 DNA is TGTGCTAGCAGCTTGGAAGGCCCGGGGTGGACCGGGGAGCTGTTTTTT.

The chain recombines TRBV19 with TRBJ2-2; 8 bases agree with TRBD1. The CDR3 sequence is 12 residues long. In germline, CDR1 is LNHDA, CDR2 SQIVND (reference sequence). The junction had 2 bases not matched to a gene; V was cut back by 8 bases and J by 6 bases. CDR3 region: CASVQGAGELFF. The DNA for the CDR3 is TGTGCCAGTGTACAGGGGGCCGGGGAGCTGTTTTTT.

The J gene is TRBJ1-2, the V gene TRBV7-8; no firm D call. V was shortened by 4 bases and J by 4 bases, with 10 bases between the two germline ends. From germline, CDR1 is SGHVS and CDR2 FQNEAQ. The CDR3 is 13 amino acids. The CDR3 here is CASSSSLTYGYTF. Here the CDR3 DNA reads TGTGCCAGCAGCTCCTCCCTAACCTATGGCTACACCTTC.

The chain is built from TRBV27 and TRBJ2-7; 7 positions match TRBD1. The CDR3 runs 16 residues. J was trimmed by 3 bases and V by 5 bases; bases with no gene match: 13. Germline CDR1 MNHEY, CDR2 SMNVEV (reference sequence). In DNA form, the CDR3 reads TGTGCCAGCAGTCCATCAACAGGGGCGACGCTCTACGAGCAGTACTTC. It encodes CASSPSTGATLYEQYF.

The V gene is TRBV6-2 or TRBV6-3, the J gene TRBJ2-1; 11 nucleotides line up with TRBD2. Germline CDR1 reads MNHEY; CDR2 reads SVGEGT. J lost 6 bases, V lost 0 bases, and 13 bases had no gene match. CDR3 size: 19 residues. The chain's CDR3 is CASSYSGTSGGKWGNEQFF. Here the CDR3 DNA reads TGTGCCAGCAGTTACTCGGGGACTAGCGGTGGAAAGTGGGGCAATGAGCAGTTCTTC.

This clonotype has just a few counts. The V gene is TRBV2, the J gene TRBJ2-3, with 8 bases that match TRBD2. Germline V gene lookup returns CDR1 SNHLY and CDR2 FYNNEI. The CDR3 extends over 16 amino acids. The V and J ends lost 6 bases and 2 bases, in that order; junction bases with no gene match: 10. The CDR3 loop reads CASSAWTSINTDTQYF. The CDR3 DNA follows: TGTGCCAGCAGCGCCTGGACTAGCATAAACACAGATACGCAGTATTTT. Using reference TRBV2 and TRBJ2-3 for the parts outside the CDR3, the full variable domain is EPEVTQTPSHQVTQMGQEVILRCVPISNHLYFYWYRQILGQKVEFLVSFYNNEISEKSEIFDDQFSVERPDGSNFTLKIRSTKLEDSAMYFCASSAWTSINTDTQYFGPGTRLTVL.

This clonotype has a single count. The gene calls are TRBV5-1 and TRBJ1-1; D is unclear. Germline loops: CDR1 SGHRS, CDR2 YFSETQ. The V end lost 4 bases, the J end lost 1 base, and 11 bases lay between the germline ends. This CDR3 region has 14 residues. The CDR3 loop reads CASSAAYGNTEAFF. The DNA of the CDR3 is TGCGCCAGCAGCGCGGCGTACGGGAACACTGAAGCTTTCTTT.

At least ten counts were recorded for this clonotype. The chain joins TRBV19 to TRBJ1-5; 8 nucleotides line up with TRBD1. Germline V gene lookup returns CDR1 LNHDA and CDR2 SQIVND (reference sequence). There are 16 residues in the CDR3. V shed 7 bases and J 0 bases; nucleotides not matched to a gene: 8. CDR3 coding DNA: TGTGCCAGTAAAGGGACAGGAAGCAATAGCAATCAGCCCCAGCATTTT. This encodes CASKGTGSNSNQPQHF.

This chain uses TRBV15 with TRBJ1-1, with 12 bases fitting TRBD1. V was clipped by 6 bases and J by 10 bases; unmatched bases: 15. This CDR3 has 16 amino acids. Looked up from germline, CDR1 is LNHNV and CDR2 is YYDKDF (reference sequence). The CDR3 DNA reads TGTGCCACCAGGGCACTATTTGGGGACAGGGGGCGTCGAGCTTTCTTT. Translating gives CATRALFGDRGRRAFF.

A note on this clonotype: The junction departs from germline at one end; a sequencing error may be responsible. This rearrangement joins TRBV7-9 to TRBJ1-5; 7 bases match TRBD1. The CDR3 consists of 15 residues. The germline V gene encodes CDR1 SEHNR and CDR2 FQNEAQ (reference sequence). The CDR3 loop reads CDSSLEGGAGQPHHF. The CDR3 coding sequence is TGTGACAGCAGCTTAGAAGGGGGCGCGGGTCAGCCCCATCATTTT.

In its sample, this clonotype was seen many times. This chain joins TRBV7-2 and TRBJ2-5; 11 bases fit TRBD2. Per the germline V gene, CDR1 is SGHTA and CDR2 is FQGNSA. This CDR3 comprises 15 residues. V lost 5 bases to trimming and J lost 5 bases; unmatched junction nucleotides: 7. The CDR3 region has the DNA TGTGCCAGCAGCGTTACTAGCGGGAGCTGGGAGACCCAGTACTTC. It translates to CASSVTSGSWETQYF.

The chain uses TRBV27 and TRBJ1-2; D unclear. With 5 bases removed from V and 4 bases from J, the gap between germline ends came to 20 bases. Germline-derived CDR1 and CDR2 are MNHEY and SMNVEV (reference sequence). The CDR3 has 16 residues. This CDR3 reads CASSGMWLPEGYGYTF. CDR3 DNA: TGTGCCAGCAGTGGGATGTGGCTCCCGGAGGGCTATGGCTACACCTTC.

The rearrangement uses TRBV5-1 and TRBJ2-1; no definite D call. The V gene lost 2 bases and the J gene lost 6 bases, with 9 bases spanning the gap. The germline CDR1 and CDR2 sequences are SGHRS and YFSETQ. The CDR3 spans 13 residues. CDR3 bases: TGCGCCAGCAGCTTTGGGGATCCCAATGAGCAGTTCTTC. It yields the protein CASSFGDPNEQFF.

This CDR3 reads CASSGTGDVKFF. CDR3 DNA sequence: TGTGCCAGTTCCGGGACAGGGGACGTCAAGTTCTTC. The rearrangement links TRBV6-1 to TRBJ2-1; TRBD1 agrees at 10 bases. The CDR3 length is 12 residues. Germline loops: CDR1 MNHNS, CDR2 SASEGT. Unmatched junction bases numbered 10, after V lost 9 bases and J lost 14 bases.

The sample holds one count of this clonotype. A read error may be the cause here, since a much bigger clone is one base away. The chain employs TRBV7-2 and TRBJ2-3; weak D call: TRBD1 (5 bases). The length of the CDR3 is 15 residues. Germline CDR1 SGHTA, CDR2 FQGNSA. For the CDR3, the DNA is TGTGCCAGCAGAGGGTCTGGCTCCCGAACAGGTACGCAGTATTTT. Translated: CASRGSGSRTGTQYF. Variable domain in full (rest from reference TRBV7-2 and TRBJ2-3): GAGVSQSPSNKVTEKGKDVELRCDPISGHTALYWYRQSLGQGLEFLIYFQGNSAPDKSGLPSDRFSAERTGGSVSTLTIQRTQQEDSAVYLCASRGSGSRTGTQYFGPGTRLTVL.

This clonotype was seen repeatedly, ten times or more. The chain joins TRBV7-2 to TRBJ2-2; TRBD1 agrees at 8 bases. V dropped 6 bases and J dropped 5; count of bases not matched to a gene: 8. The CDR3 spans 15 residues. CDR1 is SGHTA, CDR2 FQGNSA, per germline. The CDR3 reads CASRLQGVRTGELFF. The DNA of the CDR3 is TGTGCCAGCAGGTTACAGGGGGTGAGGACCGGGGAGCTGTTTTTT.

The chain combines TRBV20-1 with TRBJ2-1; 10 bases align to TRBD2. In germline, CDR1 is DFQATT, CDR2 SNEGSKA (reference sequence). V lost 5 bases and J lost 5; bases outside the gene matches: 3. The CDR3 contains 13 residues. The CDR3 protein is CSAQREGDNEQFF. In nucleotides, the CDR3 is TGCAGTGCTCAGCGGGAGGGGGACAATGAGCAGTTCTTC.